The rows below give T cell receptor beta chains drawn from one sample of a study. TCRdb ran MiXCR on the 5' RACE reads and lists one entry per CDR3 protein. The sample has some 57,000 distinct CDR3 sequences; about 15% are singletons. Sequencing was done on a sample of naive CD4+ T cells sorted from blood. The receptors stem from a female donor with breast cancer. Both conserved end residues are part of each CDR3. The D gene is left open where the match is weak. Size values are once, few and many counts, or a class for expanded clones, and some rows have none.

cdr3_aa	cdr3_nt	v_call	j_call	clone_size	d_call
CASTPTGDYGYTF	TGTGCCAGCACCCCGACAGGAGACTATGGCTACACCTTC	TRBV6-2/TRBV6-3	TRBJ1-2	many	NA
CSAARGNQSQHF	TGCAGTGCAGCGAGGGGGAATCAGTCCCAGCATTTT	TRBV20-1	TRBJ1-5	NA	NA
CSVVVPRTGGTEAFF	TGCAGCGTTGTAGTTCCCAGGACAGGGGGCACTGAAGCTTTCTTT	TRBV29-1	TRBJ1-1	many	TRBD1
CASSFPTSGQGGGYTF	TGTGCCAGCAGTTTCCCTACCTCGGGACAGGGGGGTGGCTACACCTTC	TRBV6-6	TRBJ1-2	NA	TRBD1
CASSFLLGYTF	TGTGCCAGCAGCTTTCTTCTTGGCTACACCTTC	TRBV7-2	TRBJ1-2	many	NA
CATSAWTGGANVLTF	TGTGCCACCAGCGCTTGGACAGGGGGGGCCAACGTCCTGACTTTC	TRBV15	TRBJ2-6	NA	TRBD1
CASSLVQGPYGYTF	TGTGCCAGCAGCTTAGTTCAGGGACCCTATGGCTACACCTTC	TRBV7-8	TRBJ1-2	many	NA
CATSDTGGRTDTQYF	TGTGCCACCAGTGACACAGGGGGGCGCACAGATACGCAGTATTTT	TRBV24-1	TRBJ2-3	many	TRBD1
CASSYRASGAYNEQFF	TGTGCCAGCAGTTATCGGGCTAGCGGAGCCTACAATGAGCAGTTCTTC	TRBV6-5	TRBJ2-1	many	TRBD2
CASSQGVASGLSGMSNEQFF	TGTGCCAGCAGCCAGGGGGTGGCTAGCGGGCTCTCGGGTATGAGTAATGAGCAGTTCTTC	TRBV4-2	TRBJ2-1	many	TRBD2
CSARSIRSSTDTQYF	TGCAGTGCTAGATCCATCAGATCTAGCACAGATACGCAGTATTTT	TRBV20-1	TRBJ2-3	NA	NA
CASSLAGGRGYNEQFF	TGTGCCAGCAGCTTAGCCGGTGGGAGAGGGTACAATGAGCAGTTCTTC	TRBV7-9	TRBJ2-1	few	NA
CASSPGTGPSYEQYF	TGTGCCAGCAGCCCCGGGACAGGGCCCTCCTACGAGCAGTACTTC	TRBV7-6	TRBJ2-7	many	TRBD1
CASSSRGEQYF	TGTGCCAGCAGTTCTAGGGGCGAGCAGTACTTC	TRBV28	TRBJ2-7	NA	NA
CASSQEGGPPLHF	TGCGCCAGCAGCCAGGAGGGGGGTCCACCCCTCCACTTT	TRBV5-1	TRBJ1-6	few	NA
CASSQDISQPQHF	TGTGCCAGCAGCCAAGATATAAGTCAGCCCCAGCATTTT	TRBV3-1	TRBJ1-5	few	NA
CASGLVGQGASEAFF	TGCGCCAGCGGCTTGGTGGGACAGGGGGCATCTGAAGCTTTCTTT	TRBV5-1	TRBJ1-1	NA	TRBD1
CASSFFKNTGELFF	TGTGCCAGCAGCTTTTTCAAGAACACCGGGGAGCTGTTTTTT	TRBV7-2	TRBJ2-2	NA	NA
CASSLGIAGINEQFF	TGTGCCAGCAGCTTAGGAATAGCGGGGATCAATGAGCAGTTCTTC	TRBV7-2	TRBJ2-1	many	TRBD2
CASRVGYVERNTEQFF	TGTGCCAGTAGGGTGGGCTACGTGGAAAGGAACACTGAGCAGTTCTTC	TRBV19	TRBJ2-1	few	NA
CASSLGRQGGMTDTQYF	TGCGCCAGCAGCTTGGGCCGACAGGGAGGGATGACAGATACGCAGTATTTT	TRBV5-1	TRBJ2-3	many	NA
CASSDIRNEQFF	TGTGCCAGCAGTGATATACGTAATGAGCAGTTCTTC	TRBV2	TRBJ2-1	NA	NA
CSAGREWLNTEAFF	TGCAGTGCTGGAAGGGAGTGGCTGAACACTGAAGCTTTCTTT	TRBV20-1	TRBJ1-1	few	NA
CASSPRTLTGTGNQPQHF	TGTGCCAGCAGCCCTCGAACCCTGACAGGGACGGGCAATCAGCCCCAGCATTTT	TRBV5-5	TRBJ1-5	many	TRBD1
CASSRDGGAHNEQFF	TGCGCCAGCAGCCGAGATGGCGGGGCTCACAATGAGCAGTTCTTC	TRBV4-1	TRBJ2-1	many	NA
CASSRGQPESQPQHF	TGTGCCAGCAGTCGCGGACAGCCCGAAAGTCAGCCCCAGCATTTT	TRBV6-6	TRBJ1-5	many	NA
CASSSRTGANIQYF	TGTGCCAGCAGTTCACGGACAGGGGCAAACATTCAGTACTTC	TRBV12-3/TRBV12-4	TRBJ2-4	once	TRBD1
CASSQGFSYNSPLHF	TGTGCCAGCAGCCAGGGGTTCTCCTATAATTCACCCCTCCACTTT	TRBV3-1	TRBJ1-6	few	NA
CASSSRSGRAPFF	TGCGCCAGCAGCTCCCGTAGCGGGAGGGCCCCGTTCTTC	TRBV5-1	TRBJ2-1	NA	TRBD2
CASSRGQGTKDTQYF	TGTGCCAGCAGCCGGGGGCAGGGGACGAAAGATACGCAGTATTTT	TRBV12-3/TRBV12-4	TRBJ2-3	NA	NA
CASSVGPERQFF	TGTGCCAGCAGCGTAGGACCCGAACGGCAGTTCTTC	TRBV9	TRBJ2-1	few	NA
CASSLGRLNEKLFF	TGTGCCAGCAGCTTGGGACGGCTTAATGAAAAACTGTTTTTT	TRBV4-2	TRBJ1-4	NA	NA
CASSPTTGEAFF	TGTGCCAGCTCACCCACGACAGGGGAAGCTTTCTTT	TRBV18	TRBJ1-1	once	TRBD1